This TCR beta chain was identified in a study of long-term antiretroviral therapy in people with HIV. Study-level points and caveats: ART adherence, viral resistance and therapy changes went undocumented. HIV repertoires spanned narrower CDR3 length ranges than controls.

This was the immunoSEQ v3.0 assay at survey level. TCRdb's copy holds only in-frame clones and misses some; the assay was immunoSEQ multiplex PCR. The sample lists 36,000 or so clones, over 75% occurring once. PBMC samples from each donor numbered at least one pre-ART and at least two post-ART. As to this clone: The antigen remains undetermined.

J lost 9 bases, V lost 7 bases, and 10 bases had no gene match. This CDR3 contains 14 residues. The germline CDR1 and CDR2 sequences are MNHEY and SVGAGI. The sequencing used unsorted PBMCs, collected 0.6 years after starting antiretroviral therapy. The V gene is TRBV6-5, the J gene TRBJ2-7, with 12 nucleotides matching TRBD1. The sequence was collected from a man younger than 35 with HIV. The CDR3 here is CASIAGTGGALQYF. Here the CDR3 DNA reads TGTGCCAGCATTGCCGGGACAGGGGGCGCGCTGCAGTACTTC.